Following are 7 T cell receptor beta chains from one sample sequenced in a study of cytomegalovirus exposure and HLA in healthy donors. The PCR employed 60 Vbeta primers together with 13 Jbeta primers. TCRdb's table, derived via immunoSEQ multiplex PCR, lists solely in-frame clones and lacks some. The data contain approximately 86,000 clones, around 85% of them singletons. The source material was PBMCs. Receptor source: a man aged 40-49 years in good health and CMV-seropositive.

The V call is TRBV5-6, the J call TRBJ1-3; 7 bases map to TRBD1. The germline V gene has CDR1 SGHDT and CDR2 YYEEEE. V shed 2 bases and J 1 base; nucleotides not matched to a gene: 9. The CDR3 covers 17 residues. This chain's CDR3 is CASSLLDRMPSGNTIYF. CDR3 coding DNA: TGTGCCAGCAGCTTACTGGACAGGATGCCATCTGGAAACACCATATATTTT.

DNA for the CDR3: TGTGCCAGCAGTTTACTAGACGAGCAGTACTTC. Translation gives CASSLLDEQYF. This chain connects TRBV28 to TRBJ2-7; D gene uncertain. This CDR3 region has 11 residues. Per germline, CDR1 MDHEN and CDR2 SYDVKM. The V end was cut by 2 bases, the J end by 5 bases, with 4 bases between.

This clone was seen a single time. J is TRBJ2-1 and V is TRBV7-6; 8 bases match TRBD2. This CDR3 contains 15 residues. The germline V gene encodes CDR1 SGHVS and CDR2 FNYEAQ. V lost 2 bases and J lost 6; bases outside the gene matches: 6. CDR3 loop: CASSLRLAQFNEQFF. The CDR3 DNA is TGTGCCAGCAGCTTAAGACTAGCGCAGTTCAATGAGCAGTTCTTC.

The chain couples TRBV7-8 to TRBJ2-2; TRBD2 is a possible D gene (5 bases). V was pared by 3 bases and J by 10 bases, with 9 bases between. The CDR3 extends over 12 amino acids. Germline V lookup: CDR1 SGHVS, CDR2 FQNEAQ. The CDR3 loop is CASSLGSTELFF. DNA for the CDR3: TGTGCCAGCAGCTTGGGGAGTACGGAGCTGTTTTTT.

The chain is built from TRBV19 and TRBJ1-5; possibly TRBD1 for D (5 bases). Trimming stripped 2 bases from V and 5 bases from J, with 16 bases between. CDR1 is LNHDA and CDR2 is SQIVND in the germline V gene (reference sequence). The CDR3 runs 16 residues. CDR3 loop: CASSIPVDSRHQPQHF. The CDR3 nucleotides are TGTGCCAGTAGTATACCCGTAGACAGTCGGCATCAGCCCCAGCATTTT.

This chain links TRBV15 with TRBJ1-6; 10 nucleotides match TRBD1. CDR3 size: 19 residues. The germline CDR1 and CDR2 sequences are LNHNV and YYDKDF (reference sequence). Trimming cost V 3 bases and J 12 bases; bases outside gene matches: 20. The CDR3 sequence is CATSRAPGQGRRLGEPLHF. CDR3 DNA: TGTGCCACCAGCAGGGCCCCGGGACAGGGGCGCCGCCTAGGAGAACCCCTCCACTTT.

As for this clone: Other DNA variants within this sample encode the same CDR3. The J gene is TRBJ1-5, the V gene TRBV18; 8 positions agree with TRBD1. The CDR3 length is 13 residues. Germline assignment: CDR1 KGHSH and CDR2 LQKENI. The V gene end was trimmed by 6 bases and the J gene end by 5 bases; junction bases not matched to a gene: 3. The CDR3 loop is CASSPDRDQPQHF. The DNA for the CDR3 is TGTGCCAGCTCGCCGGACAGGGATCAGCCCCAGCATTTT.